This T cell receptor beta chain came from a study of T cells in Graves' hyperthyroidism and ophthalmopathy. This clonotype occurred many times. No progression to ophthalmopathy during 18 months of follow-up defined stable disease. RNA transcripts yielded amplified TCR beta CDR3 regions. During a first-round RT-PCR of the TCR CDR3, the HTBI primer set was used. TCRdb re-called the multiplex PCR reads with MiXCR, one entry per CDR3 protein. This sample carries about 46,000 distinct CDR3 sequences, approximately 49% of them seen once, and the ten largest clones take 32%. CDR1 and CDR2 from the germline V gene are DFQATT and SNEGSKA (reference sequence). The CDR3 consists of 14 residues. With 6 bases clipped from V and 3 bases from J, the junction kept 9 bases outside the gene matches.

The chain carries TRBV20-1 and TRBJ2-7; 9 bases match TRBD2. The sequencing input was peripheral blood or thyroid tissue (not recorded which). This clonotype was obtained from a woman between 50 and 59 years old with Graves' hyperthyroidism. The CDR3 protein is CSAGRSGRFYEQYF. The DNA of the CDR3 is TGCAGTGCAGGGCGCAGCGGGAGGTTCTACGAGCAGTACTTC.